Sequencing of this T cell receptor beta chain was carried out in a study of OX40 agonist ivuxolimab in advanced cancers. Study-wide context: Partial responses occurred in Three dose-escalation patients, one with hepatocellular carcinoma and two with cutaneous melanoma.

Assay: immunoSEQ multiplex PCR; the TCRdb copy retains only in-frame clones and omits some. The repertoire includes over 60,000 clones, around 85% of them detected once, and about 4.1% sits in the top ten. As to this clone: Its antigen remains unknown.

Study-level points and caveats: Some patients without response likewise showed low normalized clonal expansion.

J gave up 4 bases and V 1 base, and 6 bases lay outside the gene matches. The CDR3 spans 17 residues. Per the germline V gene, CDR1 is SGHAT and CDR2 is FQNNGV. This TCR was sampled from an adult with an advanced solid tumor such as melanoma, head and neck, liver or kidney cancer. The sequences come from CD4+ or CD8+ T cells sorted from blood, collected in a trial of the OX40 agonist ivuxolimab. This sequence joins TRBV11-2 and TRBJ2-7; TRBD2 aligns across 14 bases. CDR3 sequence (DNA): TGTGCCAGCAGCTTAGGGGGGACTAGCGGGAGATCATACGAGCAGTACTTC. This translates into CASSLGGTSGRSYEQYF.